The source of this T cell receptor beta chain is a study of T cells in narcolepsy. Sequenced by immunoSEQ multiplex PCR; TCRdb stores in-frame clones only, minus some. In the table there are about 40,000 clones, around 88% of which are singletons. Whole-study results and caveats: In some patient and control memory CD4+ samples, autoreactive clones were absent. Autoreactive clonotypes reportedly recurred in blood of same and different patients, not controls. Comparing one patient's CSF and blood CD4+ clonotypes highlighted HCRT- and TRIB2-specific autoreactive clonotypes.

A word on this clone: Its antigen is currently unknown.

This clonotype was obtained from a human donor with narcolepsy. Sequencing was carried out using CD45RA- memory CD4+ T cells from PBMCs.

The CDR3 nucleotides are TGCAGTGCTCCTACGTGGCCTGAAGCTTTCTTT. It encodes CSAPTWPEAFF. This rearrangement joins TRBV20-1 to TRBJ1-1; no reliable D call. The CDR3 runs to 11 residues. Per the germline V gene, CDR1 is DFQATT and CDR2 is SNEGSKA (reference sequence). V lost 5 bases, J lost 6 bases, and 10 bases lay in between.